Below, 3 T cell receptor beta chains from the same sample are listed, as sequenced in a study of cytomegalovirus exposure and HLA in healthy donors. 60 Vbeta and 13 Jbeta primers were used in PCR. Only in-frame clones appear in the TCRdb table, and some are missing; sequencing was by immunoSEQ multiplex PCR. The repertoire consists of roughly 170,000 clones, with around 72% occurring once and the leading ten covering approximately 2.3%. The specimen sequenced was PBMCs. The origin of the receptors is a female donor in good health and CMV-seronegative.

The chain has TRBV7-3 and TRBJ2-1; a possible D gene is TRBD2 (6 bases). Per germline, CDR1 SGHTA and CDR2 FQGTGA. The CDR3 has 13 amino acids. V lost 4 bases to trimming and J lost 8 bases, with 12 bases between them. The CDR3 nucleotides read TGTGCCAGCAGCTATACAGCGGGTTATGAGCAGTTCTTC. Protein product: CASSYTAGYEQFF. The variable domain in full, completed from reference TRBV7-3 and TRBJ2-1, reads GAGVSQTPSNKVTEKGKYVELRCDPISGHTALYWYRQSLGQGPEFLIYFQGTGAADDSGLPNDRFFAVRPEGSVSTLKIQRTERGDSAVYLCASSYTAGYEQFFGPGTRLTVL.

The sample holds a few counts of this clone. V usage is TRBV7-9 and J usage is TRBJ1-3, with a tentative D call TRBD1 (6 bases). Germline CDR1 reads SEHNR; CDR2 reads FQNEAQ (reference sequence). V shed 2 bases and J shed 1 base, with 15 bases lying between them. The CDR3 runs 17 residues. In DNA form, the CDR3 reads TGTGCCAGCAGCTTACGGTCAGGGGTACTTTCTGGAAACACCATATATTTT. It codes for CASSLRSGVLSGNTIYF.

The chain combines TRBV28 with TRBJ1-2; perhaps TRBD1 as D (6 bases). V was cut by 5 bases and J by 4 bases, with 17 bases left in between. This CDR3 is built from 15 residues. CDR1 is MDHEN and CDR2 is SYDVKM in the germline V gene. CDR3 DNA: TGTGCCAGCAGTCCAGCAGGGCAGGGGACCTATGGCTACACCTTC. Translating gives CASSPAGQGTYGYTF.